Each of the 20 T cell receptor beta chains below was sequenced from the same sample in a study of shared clonotypes between healthy human individuals. Produced via immunoSEQ multiplex PCR; TCRdb's table is partial and in-frame only. The sample contains hundreds of thousands of clones, around 72% of which appear only once. The sample comprised memory CD4+ T cells sorted from blood. The subset was: CD45RA-negative fraction. Every receptor here comes from a young woman in good health.

This chain uses TRBV5-5 with TRBJ2-1; no firm D call. The CDR3 runs 12 residues. The germline V gene has CDR1 SGHKS and CDR2 YYEKEE (reference sequence). Trimming shortened V by 0 bases and J by 9 bases, and 7 bases separated the two germline ends. CDR3 in DNA: TGTGCCAGCAGCTTGGCTGAAGGTGAGCAGTTCTTC. Its translation: CASSLAEGEQFF.

The chain recombines TRBV18 with TRBJ2-6, with 11 bases matching TRBD1. CDR1 and CDR2 (germline): KGHSH, LQKENI. Trimming at V came to 5 bases and at J to 1 base, leaving 13 bases not matched to a gene. CDR3 length: 20 amino acids. CDR3 sequence reads: CASSRGPGGQGASGANVLTF. The CDR3 region has the DNA TGTGCCAGCTCAAGGGGGCCGGGAGGACAGGGGGCTTCTGGGGCCAACGTCCTGACTTTC.

The genes are TRBV28 and TRBJ1-2, with D unresolved. V shed 5 bases and J shed 8 bases, with 12 bases lying between them. The CDR3 covers 12 residues. The germline CDR1 and CDR2 sequences are MDHEN and SYDVKM. CDR3 bases: TGTGCCAGCAGTCCAGTAATACCCGGCTACACCTTC. Protein product: CASSPVIPGYTF.

The J gene is TRBJ2-5, the V gene TRBV7-9; D perhaps matches TRBD1 (5 bases). The V end lost 3 bases, the J end lost 2 bases, and 16 bases lay between the germline ends. CDR3 length equals 16 residues. The germline V gene encodes CDR1 SEHNR and CDR2 FQNEAQ (reference sequence). CDR3 loop: CASSFPPMGLQETQYF. The CDR3 DNA reads as TGTGCCAGCAGCTTCCCTCCCATGGGGCTTCAAGAGACCCAGTACTTC.

The chain uses TRBV28 and TRBJ2-3; D call uncertain. Per the germline V gene, CDR1 is MDHEN and CDR2 is SYDVKM. The CDR3 spans 17 residues. Trimming left V 1 base short and J 5 bases short, with 19 bases between. The CDR3 reads CASSLSPFDRLKDTQYF. CDR3 nucleotide sequence: TGTGCCAGCAGTTTATCCCCCTTCGATAGACTGAAAGATACGCAGTATTTT.

This clone was picked up many times. The chain uses TRBV6-6 and TRBJ2-7; 7 bases align to TRBD1. Trimming removed 8 bases from V and 6 bases from J; junction bases left unmatched: 16. Germline CDR1 and CDR2: MNHNY and SVGAGI (reference sequence). The CDR3 loop spans 15 amino acids. In nucleotides, the CDR3 is TGTGCCAGCGGTGAGCAGGGGGATTCCCTCAGCGAGCAGTACTTC. It is translated as CASGEQGDSLSEQYF.

The chain joins TRBV28 to TRBJ1-4; D gene unclear. Germline values: CDR1 MDHEN, CDR2 SYDVKM. The CDR3 loop spans 12 amino acids. The ends were cut back, 5 bases at V and 14 bases at J, with 15 bases in the middle. The CDR3 protein is CASSPLTRGLFF. In DNA form, the CDR3 reads TGTGCCAGCAGTCCTCTGACCCGAGGGCTGTTTTTT.

The rearrangement uses TRBV5-1 and TRBJ1-3; D is undetermined. V shed 0 bases and J shed 4 bases, with 2 bases lying between them. Germline V lookup: CDR1 SGHRS, CDR2 YFSETQ. The CDR3 totals 12 residues. CDR3 nucleotides: TGCGCCAGCAGCTTGGCCGGAAACACCATATATTTT. It yields the protein CASSLAGNTIYF.

The V gene is TRBV27, the J gene TRBJ1-2; D is possibly TRBD1 (6 bases). CDR3 length equals 13 residues. Germline lookup yields CDR1 MNHEY and CDR2 SMNVEV (reference sequence). V was shortened by 7 bases and J by 4 bases, with 13 bases between the two germline ends. This CDR3 reads CASNGRGSYGYTF. The CDR3 DNA reads as TGTGCCAGCAATGGCAGGGGAAGCTATGGCTACACCTTC.

The chain recombines TRBV27 with TRBJ2-1; 10 nucleotides agree with TRBD2. The V segment lost 8 bases and the J segment 9 bases; nucleotides outside the gene matches: 16. The CDR3 covers 16 residues. Germline V lookup: CDR1 MNHEY, CDR2 SMNVEV (reference sequence). CDR3 amino acids: CASSELGGLAGVEQFF. CDR3 coding DNA: TGTGCCAGCTCTGAATTAGGGGGGCTAGCGGGAGTTGAGCAGTTCTTC.

V is TRBV4-1 and J is TRBJ1-1, with 9 bases identical to TRBD1. Trimming took 4 bases from V and 3 from J; bases not matched to a gene: 6. This CDR3 is 15 amino acids long. CDR1 and CDR2 from the germline V gene are MGHRA and YSYEKL. CDR3 nucleotides: TGCGCCAGCAGCCCCGCCGGGACAGGGTACACTGAAGCTTTCTTT. Protein: CASSPAGTGYTEAFF.

About this clone: The sample carries other DNA sequences with the same CDR3. This chain connects TRBV18 to TRBJ2-7; D is unresolved. With 3 bases removed from V and 4 bases from J, the gap between germline ends came to 7 bases. CDR1 and CDR2 from the germline V gene are KGHSH and LQKENI. This CDR3 is 12 amino acids long. The DNA for the CDR3 is TGTGCCAGCTCACCGGCATCATACGAGCAGTACTTC. Translation gives CASSPASYEQYF.

V gene TRBV6-6 combines with J gene TRBJ2-5; possibly TRBD2 for D (5 bases). V was cut by 4 bases and J by 7 bases, with 13 bases left in between. This CDR3 comprises 13 residues. Germline V CDR1 and CDR2: MNHNY, SVGAGI (reference sequence). The CDR3 region has the DNA TGTGCCAGCAGTTCCAGCGGCACGCCGACCCAGTACTTC. Translation: CASSSSGTPTQYF.

This clone was picked up a small number of times. The CDR3: CASSKTGVPSSQPQHF. The CDR3 nucleotides are TGTGCCAGCAGCAAGACCGGGGTCCCGTCCTCTCAGCCCCAGCATTTT. This chain links TRBV7-8 with TRBJ1-5, with D unclear. Germline assignment: CDR1 SGHVS and CDR2 FQNEAQ. With 5 bases removed from V and 6 bases from J, the gap between germline ends came to 20 bases. The CDR3 is 16 amino acids.

This chain joins TRBV28 and TRBJ2-7; D is undetermined. With 2 bases removed from V and 6 bases from J, the gap between germline ends came to 5 bases. The CDR3 runs to 11 residues. The germline V gene has CDR1 MDHEN and CDR2 SYDVKM. In nucleotides, the CDR3 is TGTGCCAGCAGTTTAATAGGCGAGCAGTACTTC. Translating gives CASSLIGEQYF. Based on the CDR3 plus reference TRBV28 and TRBJ2-7, the full variable domain is DVKVTQSSRYLVKRTGEKVFLECVQDMDHENMFWYRQDPGLGLRLIYFSYDVKMKEKGDIPEGYSVSREKKERFSLILESASTNQTSMYLCASSLIGEQYFGPGTRLTVT.

The chain uses TRBV28 and TRBJ2-7; D gene unclear. Trimming left V 4 bases short and J 7 bases short, with 23 bases between. Germline CDR1 is MDHEN and CDR2 is SYDVKM. CDR3 length: 16 amino acids. The CDR3 sequence is CASSSRRLGPIGEQYF. Here the CDR3 DNA reads TGTGCCAGCAGTTCGCGACGATTGGGCCCCATAGGGGAGCAGTACTTC.

This clone was seen just once. This rearrangement joins TRBV11-2 to TRBJ2-3; 10 bases fit TRBD2. V gave up 5 bases and J gave up 5 bases; unmatched junction bases: 7. The CDR3 is 15 amino acids. The germline V gene encodes CDR1 SGHAT and CDR2 FQNNGV. The CDR3 is CASSRSGRAKDTQYF. CDR3 nucleotides: TGTGCCAGCAGCAGAAGCGGGAGGGCCAAAGATACGCAGTATTTT.

A few counts support this clone. The rearrangement links TRBV29-1 to TRBJ2-1; TRBD2 aligns across 8 bases. The CDR3 sequence is 14 residues long. Germline loops: CDR1 SQVTM, CDR2 ANQGSEA. The V and J ends lost 5 bases and 5 bases, in that order; junction bases with no gene match: 8. The CDR3 DNA follows: TGCAGCGTTTTGGGAGTAGCGGGACACAATGAGCAGTTCTTC. It specifies CSVLGVAGHNEQFF.

The chain links TRBV28 to TRBJ2-2; D is uncertain. Germline-derived CDR1 and CDR2 are MDHEN and SYDVKM. Trimming cost V 8 bases and J 4 bases, with 8 bases left between them. The CDR3 runs 12 residues. For the CDR3, the DNA is TGTGCCAGCCTAGTTACCACCGGGGAGCTGTTTTTT. Protein product: CASLVTTGELFF.

The chain is built from TRBV19 and TRBJ1-3; 7 bases line up with TRBD1. CDR3 length: 15 amino acids. J was trimmed by 0 bases and V by 3 bases; bases with no gene match: 2. Germline loops: CDR1 LNHDA, CDR2 SQIVND (reference sequence). In DNA, the CDR3 is TGTGCCAGTAGTATCGGGACAGACTCTGGAAACACCATATATTTT. Amino acids: CASSIGTDSGNTIYF. Complete variable domain (other parts from reference TRBV19 and TRBJ1-3): DGGITQSPKYLFRKEGQNVTLSCEQNLNHDAMYWYRQDPGQGLRLIYYSQIVNDFQKGDIAEGYSVSREKKESFPLTVTSAQKNPTAFYLCASSIGTDSGNTIYFGEGSWLTVV.